This T cell receptor beta chain was identified in a study of blood T cell repertoires in COVID-19. Study context: The study drew acute and convalescent COVID-19 samples from the United States, Italy and Spain. PBMCs, B-cell-depleted T cells, or T cells were the source of the cDNA or gDNA that made up the material.

Libraries were prepared by immunoSEQ multiplex PCR; TCRdb keeps only in-frame clonotypes and omits some of them. This table has 150,000 to 200,000 clones, 70% to 90% appearing once. Germline-derived CDR1 and CDR2 are SGHAT and FQNNGV. The CDR3 loop spans 14 amino acids. With 6 bases removed from V and 8 bases from J, the gap between germline ends came to 19 bases. This clone is labeled medium-sized (0.01 to 0.1%). The sample was peripheral blood. V and J are TRBV11-2 and TRBJ1-2; D is possibly TRBD1 (5 bases). This TCR came from a person aged 65-85 years with COVID-19, enrolled during active disease. The CDR3 region is CASSPSDSDLGYTF. DNA of the CDR3: TGTGCCAGCAGTCCTTCCGACAGCGACTTAGGCTACACCTTC.